This T cell receptor (beta chain) was recorded in a study of identical twins. TCRdb ran MiXCR on the 5' RACE reads and lists one entry per CDR3 protein. The table has about 340,000 distinct CDR3 sequences, roughly 9% seen once. This clonotype was sampled from a woman aged 50 to 60 in good health. The sequenced material came from naive T cells sorted from blood.

This chain's CDR3 is CASSWGGGANTGELFF. In DNA, the CDR3 is TGTGCCAGCAGTTGGGGTGGGGGGGCGAACACCGGGGAGCTGTTTTTT. The rearrangement links TRBV12-3 or TRBV12-4 to TRBJ2-2, with 7 positions matching TRBD2. The CDR3 has 16 amino acids. The V and J ends lost 4 bases and 0 bases, in that order; junction bases with no gene match: 5.